The source of this T cell receptor beta chain is a study of chemoradiotherapy in HPV16-positive cancers. Over chemoradiotherapy, repertoires were sampled more than once. Worth noting for this clone: Its antigen is unknown.

The CDR3 has 15 residues. V dropped 2 bases and J dropped 0; count of bases not matched to a gene: 4. Looked up from germline, CDR1 is SGDLS and CDR2 is YYNGEE. Study results and caveats: In HPV16-positive patients, HPV-responsive T-cell expansion tracked better recurrence-free survival. Only a couple of HPV16-positive patients supplied the functional HPV-specificity definition.

Sequencing was performed with immunoSEQ multiplex PCR; in TCRdb, only in-frame clones are kept and a portion is missing. The profile shows tens of thousands of clones, around 90% of them singletons. The sample was blood, taken from a patient who underwent chemoradiotherapy. This receptor was obtained from a human donor with HPV-associated anogenital cancer. The J gene is TRBJ2-5, the V gene TRBV9; 7 bases map to TRBD1. The CDR3 region is CASSVRTGHQETQYF. CDR3 bases: TGTGCCAGCAGCGTGAGGACAGGACACCAAGAGACCCAGTACTTC.